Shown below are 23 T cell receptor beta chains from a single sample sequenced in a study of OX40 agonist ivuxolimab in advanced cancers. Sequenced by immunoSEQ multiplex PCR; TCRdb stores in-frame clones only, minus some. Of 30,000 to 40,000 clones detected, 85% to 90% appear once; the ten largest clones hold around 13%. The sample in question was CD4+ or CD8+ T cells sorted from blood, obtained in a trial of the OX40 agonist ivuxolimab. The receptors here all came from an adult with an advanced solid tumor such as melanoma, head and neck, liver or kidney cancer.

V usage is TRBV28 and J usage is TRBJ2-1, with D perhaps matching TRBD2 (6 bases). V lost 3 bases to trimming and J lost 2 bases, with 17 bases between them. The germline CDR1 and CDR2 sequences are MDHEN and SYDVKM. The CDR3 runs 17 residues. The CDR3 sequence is CASSFRHGRRTYNEQFF. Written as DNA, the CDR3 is TGTGCCAGCAGTTTTAGGCACGGGAGAAGAACCTACAATGAGCAGTTCTTC.

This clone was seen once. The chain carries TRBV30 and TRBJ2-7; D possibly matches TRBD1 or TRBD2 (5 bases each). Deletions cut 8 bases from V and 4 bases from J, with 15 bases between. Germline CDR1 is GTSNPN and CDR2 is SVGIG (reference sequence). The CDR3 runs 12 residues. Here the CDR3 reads CAQGTEAYEQYF. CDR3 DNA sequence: TGTGCCCAAGGGACGGAGGCATACGAGCAGTACTTC.

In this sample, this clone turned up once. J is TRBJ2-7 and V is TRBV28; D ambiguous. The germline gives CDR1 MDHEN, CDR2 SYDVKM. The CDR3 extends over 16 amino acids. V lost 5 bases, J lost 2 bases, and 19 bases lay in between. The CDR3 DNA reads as TGTGCCAGCAGTCCCCGCAAAGGAAAAGGCCCCTACGAGCAGTACTTC. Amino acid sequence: CASSPRKGKGPYEQYF.

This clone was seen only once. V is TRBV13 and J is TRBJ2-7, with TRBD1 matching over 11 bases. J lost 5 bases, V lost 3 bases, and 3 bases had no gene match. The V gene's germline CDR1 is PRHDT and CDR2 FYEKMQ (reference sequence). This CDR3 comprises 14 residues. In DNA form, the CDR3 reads TGTGCCAGCAGCTTCGGGACAGGGGGTAACGAGCAGTACTTC. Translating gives CASSFGTGGNEQYF.

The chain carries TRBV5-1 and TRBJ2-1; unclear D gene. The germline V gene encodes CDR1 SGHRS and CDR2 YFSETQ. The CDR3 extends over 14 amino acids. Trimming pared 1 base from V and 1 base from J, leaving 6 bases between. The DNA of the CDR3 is TGCGCCAGCAGCTTGTACCAGTCCTACAATGAGCAGTTCTTC. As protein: CASSLYQSYNEQFF.

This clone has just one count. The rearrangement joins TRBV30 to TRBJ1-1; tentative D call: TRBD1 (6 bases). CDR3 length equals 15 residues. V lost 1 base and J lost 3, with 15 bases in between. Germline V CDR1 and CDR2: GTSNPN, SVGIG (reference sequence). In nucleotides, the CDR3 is TGTGCCTGGAGTGAGAGGGGGGATATGTACACTGAAGCTTTCTTT. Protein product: CAWSERGDMYTEAFF.

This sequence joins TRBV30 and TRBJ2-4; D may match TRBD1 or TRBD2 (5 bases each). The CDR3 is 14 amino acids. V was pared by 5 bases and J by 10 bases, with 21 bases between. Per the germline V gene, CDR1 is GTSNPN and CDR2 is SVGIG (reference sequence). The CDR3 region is CAWGPGTSGAIQYF. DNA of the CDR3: TGTGCCTGGGGACCAGGGACGTCCGGGGCTATTCAGTACTTC.

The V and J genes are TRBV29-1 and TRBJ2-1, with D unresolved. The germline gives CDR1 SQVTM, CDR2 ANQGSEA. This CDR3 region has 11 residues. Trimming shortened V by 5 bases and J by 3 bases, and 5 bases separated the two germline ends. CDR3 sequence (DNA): TGCAGCGTTCGCGTCTACAATGAGCAGTTCTTC. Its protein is CSVRVYNEQFF.

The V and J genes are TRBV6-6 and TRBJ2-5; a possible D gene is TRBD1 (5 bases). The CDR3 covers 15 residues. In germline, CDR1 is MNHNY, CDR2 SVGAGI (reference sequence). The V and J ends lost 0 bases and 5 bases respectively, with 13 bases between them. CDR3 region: CASSYSNLGQETQYF. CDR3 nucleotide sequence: TGTGCCAGCAGTTACTCGAATTTGGGGCAGGAGACCCAGTACTTC.

The chain's CDR3 is CASSQDGRTEKNQPQHF. CDR3 sequence (DNA): TGCGCCAGCAGCCAAGACGGACGGACCGAGAAAAATCAGCCCCAGCATTTT. The chain is built from TRBV4-1 and TRBJ1-5; D remains unclear. Trimming cost V 0 bases and J 4 bases, with 16 bases left between them. CDR3 size: 17 residues. Germline CDR1 is MGHRA and CDR2 is YSYEKL.

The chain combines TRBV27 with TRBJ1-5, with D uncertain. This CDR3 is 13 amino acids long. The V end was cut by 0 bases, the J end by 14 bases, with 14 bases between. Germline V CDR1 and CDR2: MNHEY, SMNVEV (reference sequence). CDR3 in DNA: TGTGCCAGCAGTTTATCGCCCCTAGGCCCTGAGCATTTT. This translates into CASSLSPLGPEHF.

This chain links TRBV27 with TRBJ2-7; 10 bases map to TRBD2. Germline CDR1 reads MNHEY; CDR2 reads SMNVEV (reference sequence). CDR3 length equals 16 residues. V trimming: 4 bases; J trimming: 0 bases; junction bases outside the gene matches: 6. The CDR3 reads CASSSKLAGNSYEQYF. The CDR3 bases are TGTGCCAGCAGTTCTAAACTAGCGGGGAACTCCTACGAGCAGTACTTC.

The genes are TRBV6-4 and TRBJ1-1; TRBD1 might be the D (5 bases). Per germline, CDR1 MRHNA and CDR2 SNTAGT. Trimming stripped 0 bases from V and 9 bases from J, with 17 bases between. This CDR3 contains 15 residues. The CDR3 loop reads CASSDSTGPLVKAFF. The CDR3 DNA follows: TGTGCCAGCAGTGACTCCACAGGTCCTCTTGTCAAAGCTTTCTTT.

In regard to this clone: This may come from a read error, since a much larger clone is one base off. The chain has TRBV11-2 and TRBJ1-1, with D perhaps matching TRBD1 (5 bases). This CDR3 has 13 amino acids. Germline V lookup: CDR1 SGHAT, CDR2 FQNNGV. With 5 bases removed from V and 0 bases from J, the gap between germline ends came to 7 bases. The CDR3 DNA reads TGTGCCAGCAGCCTCAGGGTGAACACTGAAGCTTTCTTT. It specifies CASSLRVNTEAFF.

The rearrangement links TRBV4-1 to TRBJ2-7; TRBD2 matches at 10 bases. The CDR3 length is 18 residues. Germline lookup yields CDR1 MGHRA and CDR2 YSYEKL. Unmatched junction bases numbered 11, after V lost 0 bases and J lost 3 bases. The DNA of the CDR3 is TGCGCCAGCAGCCAAGATCCTAGCGGGAGTAAAGTCTTCTACGAGCAGTACTTC. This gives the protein CASSQDPSGSKVFYEQYF.

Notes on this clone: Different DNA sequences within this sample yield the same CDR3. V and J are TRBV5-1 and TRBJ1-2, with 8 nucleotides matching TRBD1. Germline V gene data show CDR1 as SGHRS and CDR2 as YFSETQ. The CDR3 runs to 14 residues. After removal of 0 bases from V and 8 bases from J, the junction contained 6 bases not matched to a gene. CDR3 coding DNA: TGCGCCAGCAGCTTGGGCAGGGGGCGGCGGGGCTACACCTTC. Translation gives CASSLGRGRRGYTF.

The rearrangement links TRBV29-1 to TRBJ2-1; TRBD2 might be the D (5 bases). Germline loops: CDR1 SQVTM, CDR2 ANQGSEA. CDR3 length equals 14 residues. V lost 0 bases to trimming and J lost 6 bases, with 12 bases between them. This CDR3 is CSVEDGVAPNEQFF. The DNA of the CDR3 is TGCAGCGTTGAAGATGGAGTAGCGCCCAATGAGCAGTTCTTC.

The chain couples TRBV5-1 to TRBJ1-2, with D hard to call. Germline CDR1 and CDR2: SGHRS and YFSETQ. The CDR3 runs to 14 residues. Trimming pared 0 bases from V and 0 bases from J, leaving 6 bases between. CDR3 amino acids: CASSLGLSNYGYTF. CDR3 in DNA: TGCGCCAGCAGCTTGGGACTATCTAACTATGGCTACACCTTC.

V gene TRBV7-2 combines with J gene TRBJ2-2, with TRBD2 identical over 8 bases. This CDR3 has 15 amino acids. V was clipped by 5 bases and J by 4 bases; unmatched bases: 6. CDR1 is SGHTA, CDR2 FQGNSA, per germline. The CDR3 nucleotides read TGTGCCAGCAGCGTTACTAGCGGAGGCACCGGGGAGCTGTTTTTT. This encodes CASSVTSGGTGELFF.

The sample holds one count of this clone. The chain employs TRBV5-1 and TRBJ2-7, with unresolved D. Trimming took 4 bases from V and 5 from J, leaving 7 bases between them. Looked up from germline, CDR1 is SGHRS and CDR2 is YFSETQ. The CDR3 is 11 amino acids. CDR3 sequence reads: CASSPGDEQYF. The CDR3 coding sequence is TGCGCCAGCAGCCCCGGAGACGAGCAGTACTTC.

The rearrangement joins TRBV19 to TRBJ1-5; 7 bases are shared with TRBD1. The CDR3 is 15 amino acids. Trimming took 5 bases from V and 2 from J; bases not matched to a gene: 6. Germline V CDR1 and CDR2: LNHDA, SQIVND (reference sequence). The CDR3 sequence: CASSLWDSGNQPQHF. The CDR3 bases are TGTGCCAGTAGTCTCTGGGACAGTGGCAATCAGCCCCAGCATTTT.

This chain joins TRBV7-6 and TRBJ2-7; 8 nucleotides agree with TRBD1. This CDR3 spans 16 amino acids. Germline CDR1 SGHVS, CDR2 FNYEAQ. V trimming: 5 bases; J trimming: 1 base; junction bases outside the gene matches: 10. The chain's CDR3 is CASSPQTGDPSYEQYF. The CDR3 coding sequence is TGTGCCAGCAGCCCCCAGACAGGGGACCCTTCCTACGAGCAGTACTTC. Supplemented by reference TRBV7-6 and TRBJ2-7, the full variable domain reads GAGVSQSPRYKVTKRGQDVALRCDPISGHVSLYWYRQALGQGPEFLTYFNYEAQQDKSGLPNDRFSAERPEGSISTLTIQRTEQRDSAMYRCASSPQTGDPSYEQYFGPGTRLTVT.

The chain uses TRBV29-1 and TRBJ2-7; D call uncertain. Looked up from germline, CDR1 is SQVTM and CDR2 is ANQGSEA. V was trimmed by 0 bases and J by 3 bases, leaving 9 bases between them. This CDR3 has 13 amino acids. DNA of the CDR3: TGCAGCGTTGAAGATCAGGCCCGCTACGAGCAGTACTTC. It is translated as CSVEDQARYEQYF.